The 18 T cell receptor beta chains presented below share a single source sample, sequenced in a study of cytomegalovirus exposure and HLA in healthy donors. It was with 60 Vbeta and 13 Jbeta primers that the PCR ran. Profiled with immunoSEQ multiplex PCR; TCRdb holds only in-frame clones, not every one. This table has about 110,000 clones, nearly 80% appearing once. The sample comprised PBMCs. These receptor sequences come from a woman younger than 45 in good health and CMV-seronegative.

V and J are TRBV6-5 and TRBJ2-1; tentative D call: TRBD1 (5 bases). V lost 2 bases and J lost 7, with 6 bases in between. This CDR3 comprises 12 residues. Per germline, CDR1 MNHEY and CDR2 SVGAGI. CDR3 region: CASSYGANEQFF. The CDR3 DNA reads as TGTGCCAGCAGTTACGGGGCGAATGAGCAGTTCTTC.

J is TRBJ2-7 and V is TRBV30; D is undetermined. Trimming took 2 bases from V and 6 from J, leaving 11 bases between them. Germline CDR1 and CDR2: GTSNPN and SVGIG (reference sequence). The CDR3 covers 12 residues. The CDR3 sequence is CAWSFFTGEQYF. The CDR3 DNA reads TGTGCCTGGAGTTTCTTCACGGGCGAGCAGTACTTC.

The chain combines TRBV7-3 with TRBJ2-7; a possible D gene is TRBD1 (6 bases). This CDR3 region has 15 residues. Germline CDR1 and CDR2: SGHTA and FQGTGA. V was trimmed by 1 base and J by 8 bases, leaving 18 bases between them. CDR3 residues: CASSLNREPLGKQYF. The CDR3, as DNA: TGTGCCAGCAGCTTAAACAGGGAACCCCTAGGGAAGCAGTACTTC.

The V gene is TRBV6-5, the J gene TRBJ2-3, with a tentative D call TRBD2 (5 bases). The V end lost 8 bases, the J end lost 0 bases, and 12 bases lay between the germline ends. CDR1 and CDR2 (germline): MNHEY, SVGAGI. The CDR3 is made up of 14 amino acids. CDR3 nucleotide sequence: TGTGCCAGCCCTCGCCGGGAAAGCACAGATACGCAGTATTTT. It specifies CASPRRESTDTQYF.

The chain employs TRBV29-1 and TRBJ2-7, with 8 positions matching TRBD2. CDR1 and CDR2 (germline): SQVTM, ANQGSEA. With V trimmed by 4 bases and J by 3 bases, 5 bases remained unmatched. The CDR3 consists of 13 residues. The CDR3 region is CSVVGGGLYEQYF. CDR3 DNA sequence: TGCAGCGTTGTGGGCGGGGGGCTCTACGAGCAGTACTTC.

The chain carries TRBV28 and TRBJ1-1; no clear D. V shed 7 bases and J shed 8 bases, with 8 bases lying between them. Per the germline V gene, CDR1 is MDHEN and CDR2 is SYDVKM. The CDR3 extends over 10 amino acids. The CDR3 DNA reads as TGTGCCAGCAAAGCCCGGGAAGCTTTCTTT. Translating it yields CASKAREAFF.

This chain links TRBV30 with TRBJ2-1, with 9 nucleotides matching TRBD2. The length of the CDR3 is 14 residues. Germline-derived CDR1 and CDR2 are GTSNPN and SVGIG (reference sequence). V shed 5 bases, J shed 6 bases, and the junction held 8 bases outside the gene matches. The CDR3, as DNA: TGTGCCTGGGCGGGACTAGCCATCATCAATGAGCAGTTCTTC. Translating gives CAWAGLAIINEQFF.

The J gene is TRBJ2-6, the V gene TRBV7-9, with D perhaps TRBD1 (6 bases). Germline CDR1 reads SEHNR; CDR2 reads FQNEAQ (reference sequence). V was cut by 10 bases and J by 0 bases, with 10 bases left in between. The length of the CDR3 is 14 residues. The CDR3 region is CAKGHFSGANVLTF. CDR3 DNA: TGTGCCAAGGGACATTTCTCTGGGGCCAACGTCCTGACTTTC. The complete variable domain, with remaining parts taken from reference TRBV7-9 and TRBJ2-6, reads DTGVSQNPRHKITKRGQNVTFRCDPISEHNRLYWYRQTLGQGPEFLTYFQNEAQLEKSRLLSDRFSAERPKGSFSTLEIQRTEQGDSAMYLCAKGHFSGANVLTFGAGSRLTVL.

The CDR3 DNA follows: TGTGCCAGCAGAGGACAGCGAACCTCGGGGGAGCAGTACTTC. It translates to CASRGQRTSGEQYF. The chain joins TRBV6-5 to TRBJ2-7; D is perhaps TRBD1 (6 bases). V lost 6 bases and J 7 bases, leaving 19 bases between the germline ends. Germline V gives CDR1 MNHEY, CDR2 SVGAGI. The CDR3 runs to 14 residues.

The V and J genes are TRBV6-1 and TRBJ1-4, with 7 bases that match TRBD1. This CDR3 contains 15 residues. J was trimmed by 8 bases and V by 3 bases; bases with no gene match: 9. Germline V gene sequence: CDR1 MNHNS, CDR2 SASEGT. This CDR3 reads CASSDWTGGREKLFF. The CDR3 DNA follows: TGTGCCAGCAGTGACTGGACAGGCGGTCGGGAAAAACTGTTTTTT.

CDR3 bases: TGTGCCAGCAGTCGGACTAGCGGGAGGTGGGTTGAGCAGTTCTTC. Encoded protein: CASSRTSGRWVEQFF. The rearrangement joins TRBV2 to TRBJ2-1, with 14 bases fitting TRBD2. The trim removed 5 bases at V and 9 bases at J, leaving 6 bases unmatched. Germline V lookup: CDR1 SNHLY, CDR2 FYNNEI. This CDR3 spans 15 amino acids.

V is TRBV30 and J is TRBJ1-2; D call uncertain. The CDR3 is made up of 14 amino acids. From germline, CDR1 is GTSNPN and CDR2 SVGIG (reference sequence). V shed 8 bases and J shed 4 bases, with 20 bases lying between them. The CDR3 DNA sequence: TGTGCCCGGGGAGACATTACCACACGCTATGGCTACACCTTC. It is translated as CARGDITTRYGYTF.

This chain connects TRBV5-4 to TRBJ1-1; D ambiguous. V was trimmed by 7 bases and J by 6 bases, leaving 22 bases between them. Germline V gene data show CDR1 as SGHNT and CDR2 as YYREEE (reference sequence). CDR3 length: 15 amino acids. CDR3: CASARLGPGDPEAFF. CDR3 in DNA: TGTGCCAGCGCAAGGTTAGGCCCCGGAGACCCTGAAGCTTTCTTT.

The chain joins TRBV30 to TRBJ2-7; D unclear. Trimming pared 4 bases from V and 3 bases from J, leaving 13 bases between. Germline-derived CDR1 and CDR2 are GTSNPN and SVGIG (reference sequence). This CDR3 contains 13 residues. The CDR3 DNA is TGTGCCTGGAATATCTCCCCCGGCTACGAGCAGTACTTC. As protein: CAWNISPGYEQYF.

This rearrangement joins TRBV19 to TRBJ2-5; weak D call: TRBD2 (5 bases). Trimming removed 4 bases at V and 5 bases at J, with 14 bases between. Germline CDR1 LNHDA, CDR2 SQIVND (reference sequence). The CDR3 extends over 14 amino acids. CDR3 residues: CASSTQLVSETQYF. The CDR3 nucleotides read TGTGCCAGTAGTACGCAACTAGTATCGGAGACCCAGTACTTC.

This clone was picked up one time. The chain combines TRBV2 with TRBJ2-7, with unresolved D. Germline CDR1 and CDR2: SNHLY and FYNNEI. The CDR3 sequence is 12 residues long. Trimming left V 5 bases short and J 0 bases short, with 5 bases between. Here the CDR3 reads CASSLSSYEQYF. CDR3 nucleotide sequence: TGTGCCAGCAGTCTCAGCTCCTACGAGCAGTACTTC.

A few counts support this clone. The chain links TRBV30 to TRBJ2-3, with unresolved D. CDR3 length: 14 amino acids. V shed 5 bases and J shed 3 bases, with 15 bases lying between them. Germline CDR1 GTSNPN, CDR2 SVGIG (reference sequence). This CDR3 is CAWSGSGGTDTQYF. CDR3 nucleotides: TGTGCCTGGTCTGGGTCGGGTGGGACAGATACGCAGTATTTT.

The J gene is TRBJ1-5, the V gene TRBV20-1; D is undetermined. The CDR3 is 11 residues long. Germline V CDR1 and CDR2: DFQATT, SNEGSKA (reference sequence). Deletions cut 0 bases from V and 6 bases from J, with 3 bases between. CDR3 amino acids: CSARDRQPQHF. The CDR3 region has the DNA TGCAGTGCTAGAGATCGTCAGCCCCAGCATTTT.